This T cell receptor (beta chain) was recovered during a study of T cells in Graves' hyperthyroidism and ophthalmopathy. Overall study findings and caveats: Among clonotypes expanded in thyroid above 0.001, most were also found in blood.

In its sample, this clonotype was seen many times. Its antigen is unknown. Amplification of TCR beta CDR3 regions was performed using RNA transcripts as template. First-round RT-PCR with HTBI primers amplified the TCR CDR3 region. TCRdb re-analysed the multiplex PCR reads in MiXCR, keeping a single row per CDR3 protein. The sample yields 300,000 to 500,000 distinct CDR3 sequences, around an eighth seen once. With 6 bases clipped from V and 2 bases from J, the junction kept 9 bases outside the gene matches. Germline V CDR1 and CDR2: WSHSY, SAAADI. This CDR3 is built from 16 residues. J is TRBJ2-5 and V is TRBV10-2, with 10 bases that match TRBD1. The sequenced sample was blood. This sequence originates from a middle-aged man with Graves' ophthalmopathy. The CDR3 reads CASREGDRGSQETQYF. CDR3 nucleotides: TGCGCCAGCAGGGAGGGGGACAGGGGCAGTCAAGAGACCCAGTACTTC.